This TCR beta chain is drawn from a study of blood T cell repertoires in COVID-19 (TCRdb year 2020). Regarding the research as a whole: Collaborator samples came from the United States, Italy and Spain and covered acute and convalescent phases of COVID-19. A freely available public database, intended as a resource for researchers studying the immune response to SARS-CoV-2, is where the repertoires were released. The prospective study material was composed of cDNA or gDNA derived from T cells, B-cell-depleted T cells, or PBMCs. Samples came from the ongoing ImmuneRACE study (first 160 participants) plus 1,254 subjects from 6 global collaborators. Nearly every sample came with metadata listing a de-identified subject ID, COVID-19 status, age in years and sex. Deeply sampled blood TCRbeta repertoires from subjects exposed to, actively infected with, or recovered from COVID-19 were included in the dataset. Where HLA class I and class II types were available, the types were taken from metadata supplied by the sample provider, not from assay-based typing. Here is what the overall study found, with its caveats: Clinical and demographic metadata were provided uncurated, with the amount varying by source and participant.

The germline V and J ends show losses of 3 bases and 4 bases respectively, and no gene match explains 4 bases of the junction. Inclusive of the bounding cysteine and phenylalanine, the CDR3 is 14 residues long. Of the read, only the CDR3 DNA is kept; its 42 bases are in frame from base 1. CDR1 and CDR2 are drawn from the germline V gene: KGHSH, LQKENI. Each collaborating institution followed its own protocols to collect whole blood in K2EDTA tubes. For TCRbeta analysis, collaborators shipped samples as frozen whole blood, isolated PBMCs, or DNA extracted from either of those sample types. This clone was recorded a few times. This receptor's antigen is unknown. Base qualities were left out, and no much larger clone turns up one base away. The same CDR3 is also encoded by other DNA sequences in this sample. TCRbeta CDR3 regions were amplified from genomic DNA using the immunoSEQ Assay, a bias-controlled multiplex PCR. As for the authors' bioinformatics: The number of nucleated cells in each sample was estimated by amplification of reference gene primers within the assay. Sequence reads were collapsed and filtered to measure the absolute abundance of every unique TCRbeta CDR3 rearrangement. For each sample, productive Simpson clonality was calculated by taking the square root of Simpson's diversity index across productive rearrangements. This is the immuneACCESS table as TCRdb keeps it, with only in-frame sequences that have V and J called. A part of the clones is gone; compared with another copy, unresolved V genes explain less than half, and the rest is unexplained. The V and J calls and clone size are taken from that table; D and trimming were inferred from the DNA. Counted in this sample were fewer than 500,000 clones; more than 75% of them appeared once. The top ten constitute around 1.1% of the sample.

The clonotype was recovered from a human donor with acute or convalescent COVID-19. The donor label of this sample is uncertain. Specimen: peripheral blood. The rearrangement combines TRBV18 with TRBJ2-7; TRBD1 aligns with 9 central bases. CDR3 reads: CASSPLGQGYEQYF. The DNA sequence reads TGTGCCAGCTCACCCTTAGGACAGGGGTACGAGCAGTACTTC.